These T cell receptor beta chains were read from a single sample in a study of T-cell memory formation after mild COVID-19. MiXCR, applied by TCRdb to the 5' RACE reads, yields one record per CDR3 protein. The profile shows some 300,000 distinct CDR3 sequences, 20% to 25% of them singletons. The sequenced material came from PBMCs or a T cell subset sorted from them (not recorded which). The receptor set was obtained from a man younger than 35 who had mild COVID-19 (a few samples of this study predate the infection). Cell type and time point are not known. CDR3s include the opening cysteine and the closing phenylalanine or tryptophan.

J	V	CDR3
TRBJ1-1	TRBV7-9	CASSLGSAGTGGAFF
TRBJ2-1	TRBV4-2	CASTQSGGPYNEQFF
TRBJ2-1	TRBV6-6	CASSYSTSGNEQFF
TRBJ1-2	TRBV12-3/TRBV12-4	CASSRESGGYTF
TRBJ2-1	TRBV5-1	CASRHVLGAPNEQFF
TRBJ1-1	TRBV20-1	CSAHYRESSTEAFF
TRBJ2-4	TRBV5-1	CASSPGAPLNIQYF
TRBJ1-3	TRBV27	CASSWDRGDTIYF
TRBJ1-4	TRBV9	CASSVTGWGEKLFF
TRBJ1-2	TRBV7-2	CASSSNRVGYTF
TRBJ2-3	TRBV27	CASSLGLRYTDTQYF
TRBJ2-1	TRBV5-1	CASSWGLAGRSYNEQFF
TRBJ1-1	TRBV20-1	CSARTGTANTEAFF
TRBJ2-3	TRBV4-2	CASSHGDRDTDTQYF
TRBJ2-7	TRBV5-1	CASSQLGGTARSYEQYF
TRBJ2-5	TRBV9	CASSTGLAGGETQYF
TRBJ2-1	TRBV9	CASSLGLAGTYNEQFF
TRBJ2-5	TRBV14	CASSPQWGQQETQYF
TRBJ2-3	TRBV4-3	CASSQGDGGSPDTQYF
TRBJ2-1	TRBV5-1	CASNSDSSEQFF
TRBJ2-7	TRBV2	CASRGSGYEQYF
TRBJ1-4	TRBV7-2	CASRRTGGYEKLFF
TRBJ2-7	TRBV5-1	CASSLAGEGQYF
TRBJ2-2	TRBV20-1	CSARARDRGQVGELFF
TRBJ2-5	TRBV5-1	CASSPLGPETQYF
TRBJ2-3	TRBV7-2	CASSLGTSRSDTQYF
TRBJ2-6	TRBV25-1	CASSGNPAANVLTF
TRBJ2-1	TRBV5-1	CASSLVREDDEQFF
TRBJ2-2	TRBV6-2/TRBV6-3	CASSPTARSTGELFF
TRBJ2-3	TRBV7-3	CASSPARGGSTDTQYF
TRBJ1-2	TRBV27	CASSLLATANYGYTF
TRBJ1-3	TRBV7-9	CASSLLGTDFGNTIYF
TRBJ2-7	TRBV7-2	CASSLIGRSEQYF
TRBJ1-2	TRBV25-1	CASSEEGLGYGYTF
TRBJ2-7	TRBV12-3/TRBV12-4	CASSLGQASYEQYF
TRBJ2-2	TRBV5-1	CASSLAGFGELFF
TRBJ2-5	TRBV4-1	CASSRAGDPPETQYF
TRBJ1-2	TRBV6-2/TRBV6-3	CASSYARNYGYTF
TRBJ1-5	TRBV18	CASSQPNSRNQPQHF
TRBJ2-3	TRBV5-1	CASSPYSGGGATDTQYF
TRBJ2-1	TRBV5-1	CASSWGQGWNEQFF
TRBJ1-6	TRBV6-1	CASSEGGPATGPLHF
TRBJ1-3	TRBV6-5	CASSYSWGNTIYF
TRBJ1-1	TRBV29-1	CSVEDLRAGSEAFF
TRBJ1-2	TRBV25-1	CASRSNTAYGYTF
TRBJ1-1	TRBV2	CASSEVGWGRETFF
TRBJ2-2	TRBV5-5	CASSPGTSETGELFF
TRBJ1-3	TRBV6-6	CASSYSGGGNSGNTIYF
TRBJ1-2	TRBV3-1	CASSQESIRAYGYTF
TRBJ2-3	TRBV29-1	CSVARDSREDTQYF
TRBJ2-2	TRBV27	CASRGQGRTGELFF
TRBJ1-4	TRBV5-1	CASSLAAGGLTNEKLFF
TRBJ1-1	TRBV12-3/TRBV12-4	CASSPRAGTEAFF